This TCR beta chain was captured in a study of cytomegalovirus exposure and HLA in healthy donors (dated by TCRdb to about 2017). Looking at the study overall: In an earlier analysis of fewer than 750 of the donors, around 300 Gb of sequence data and just under 120 million unique TCR beta sequences from about 190 million T cells were reported. Roughly 5 DR-DQ haplotypes were handled as single units for association and clustering because linkage in the cohort was strong. Besides the first cohort of more than 650 subjects, a separate validation cohort made up of 120 different subjects was used. A later analysis re-analyzed previously published TCR beta repertoires from roughly 600 donors and added high-resolution HLA genotyping to study TCR occurrence patterns. In a later genetic analysis, genome-wide SNP genotypes for about 55% of the 666 donors were used, and that subset was treated as a discovery cohort. An earlier analysis of 587 of the donors used high-throughput TCR beta sequencing to judge whether each TCR beta V gene segment behaved as functional or pseudogenic. Rather than using new phenotypic data, the later analysis identified candidate immune exposures from TCR beta sequences and from how often those sequences occurred across donors. An early release covering 500 to 750 HLA-typed donors comprised about 310 gigabases of sequencing data and 65 million to 100 million unique TCR sequences. The study combined high-throughput TCR immunosequencing, statistical association of individual TCRs with disease status, and machine learning to predict cytomegalovirus infection status. Of the approximately 400 genotyped donors, around 81% fell in the genetic ancestry cluster associated with self-reported Caucasian donors. Every discovery cohort repertoire had been produced on one sequencing platform. Both class I and class II loci were covered by HLA typing, at four-digit resolution. Donor age, sex, ethnicity and CMV serostatus were collected together with the repertoire data. The T cell repertoires of 550 to 850 subjects were profiled by immunosequencing and related to cytomegalovirus serostatus. The study aimed to test whether cataloging public T cell receptors could reveal signatures of past pathogen exposure. On average, around 200,000 unique TCR beta nucleotide sequences were sequenced per donor among 398 genotyped donors of the cohort, with roughly 19% of those sequences being non-productive. Typing coverage differed by locus: A, B, C, DRB1 and DQB1 were typed in roughly 620-640 donors, DQA1 in 500 to 550, DPA1 in 600 to 610, and DPB1 in approximately 450.

The cohort was made up of 650 to 700 healthy bone marrow donors. Cohort members were all nominally healthy when sampled, although unrecorded immune exposures were likely present. The donor tested CMV seronegative, placing the donor among the roughly 400 seronegative members of the cohort. A peripheral blood sample was collected from each donor, and TCR beta sequencing was performed on peripheral blood mononuclear cells. The Qiagen DNeasy Blood Extraction Kit was used to extract genomic DNA from the blood cell samples. Deletion took 0 bases off V and 0 bases off J, with a span of 15 bases between the germline ends. There are 17 amino acids in the CDR3, from cysteine to phenylalanine inclusive. Only the CDR3 region is kept as DNA, spanning 51 bases read in frame from base 1. CDR1 is given as MGHRA and CDR2 as YSYEKL, both from the germline V gene. Remarks on this clone: Its antigen is still unknown. Per-base quality was not reported, and no clone a single base away is much larger than it.

Results and caveats for the whole study, not just this receptor: A later analysis found that TCR association rates varied across HLA loci, with DRB1 alleles showing the most associated TCRs and HLA-C alleles the fewest. Most CMV-associated TCR beta chains appeared to be HLA-restricted in a later analysis, and the HLA associations seemed to be driven largely by CMV exposure. A group of highly shared sequence variants was considered likely to be a technical artifact of the sequencing pipeline. A few of the identified cytomegalovirus-associated TCR beta chains were confirmed in vitro to be specific for cytomegalovirus antigens. When HLA alleles, especially DR and DQ, strongly co-occurred, attributing TCR associations to individual alleles was difficult. Most TCR sequences were seen in very few donors, while some public TCRs were found in many individuals. CMV serostatus was the only immune exposure information available for the cohort. V-gene and J-gene trimming of TCR beta chains was associated with a missense DCLRE1C variant in a later genetic analysis, and the association was replicated in an independent cohort. In this cohort, only TCR beta chains were sequenced, and detectable features were limited by the absence of alpha or paired-chain data. A later analysis associated about 17,000 TCR beta sequences with specific HLA alleles at a false discovery rate of 0.05. Linkage disequilibrium might explain the correlated functional status among segregating V segments, but an unknown experimental factor could not be excluded. Presence/absence analyses assumed roughly uniform sequencing depth across donors, an assumption that may not hold. Because HLA typing was missing for some donors at each locus, association tests included only the typed subset. In both the original and validation cohorts, the classifier was reported to diagnose cytomegalovirus status with high specificity and sensitivity. The authors suggested that the approach could potentially be generalized to other disease states and immunological phenotypes. In an earlier analysis of roughly 500 of the donors, most TCR beta V segments appeared in productive rearrangements about 87% or about 30% of the time, broadly matching IMGT annotations. Because counts were too low, seventeen rarely observed V segments, including chromosome 9 orphons, were left out of the earlier analysis of 500 to 750 of the donors. A further reported finding was that TCR beta sequences accurately predicted the HLA-A and HLA-B alleles for most subjects in the first cohort. A later genetic analysis reported fewer N-insertions in productive TCRs among donors in an Asian-associated ancestry cluster than the roughly 670-donor mean. Some IMGT-functional V segments, including TRBV6-2 and TRBV6-3, could not be distinguished by the 87-base-pair reads and were therefore excluded. A later analysis reported that several top co-occurrence clusters appeared linked to parvovirus B19, influenza, CMV and Epstein-Barr virus. A total of 150 or so TCR beta chains were listed by the study as associated with cytomegalovirus. A later analysis found that HLA-associated TCR beta chains were more clonally expanded and had lower generation probabilities than equally common non-associated chains.

Libraries were made using the immunoSEQ multiplex PCR assay. For the multiplex PCR, a mixture combining 60 forward primers for TCR Vbeta segments and 13 reverse primers for TCR Jbeta segments was used. A multiplex PCR assay on genomic DNA amplified the CDR3 region of rearranged TCR beta genes. Amplified TCR beta libraries were sequenced as 87-base-pair reads on the Illumina HiSeq System. Per the authors' processing: In a later analysis, tens of millions of unique TCR beta chains were counted across the roughly 670 repertoires, and roughly 10 million of these chains were shared by at least two donors. Raw reads were error-corrected and collapsed into unique sequences by a nearest-neighbor algorithm in which closely related sequences were merged to remove PCR and sequencing errors. V, D and J gene segments were assigned by aligning CDR3 sequences to IMGT reference sequences. Each retained sequence needed at least a six-nucleotide match to both a V gene segment and a J gene segment. Rearrangements were classified as productive when the CDR3 lacked stop codons and remained in frame with V and J, and all other rearrangements were classified as non-productive. CDR3 was defined according to IMGT convention as the region running from the second conserved V-encoded cysteine to the conserved J-encoded phenylalanine. Sequences without an unambiguous match to a single V gene segment were excluded from the earlier analysis of over 500 of the donors. In an earlier analysis of 587 of the donors, V segments were called functional above 56.7% productive rearrangements and were called segregating when the between-donor standard deviation exceeded 5%. A statistical classification framework was built for diagnosing cytomegalovirus status from the catalog of TCR beta chain sequences. A later analysis assigned V and J genes by comparing TCR nucleotide sequences with IMGT/GENE-DB human TR gene sequences. The TCRdist pipeline was used in a later analysis to assign CDR3 sequences and most-parsimonious VDJ recombination scenarios. In a later analysis, each TCR beta chain was defined by its CDR3 amino acid sequence together with its V-gene family, and reads without a unique V-gene family were excluded. As a way to deal with suspected cross-contamination and a sequencing artifact, a later analysis dropped 592 nucleotide sequences that were highly shared and had low generation probability. In a later analysis, a clonal expansion index was calculated for each public chain from normalized within-repertoire ranks of inferred template counts. In a later analysis, generation probabilities were computed using a VDJ recombination model fitted to out-of-frame rearrangements, and the results were checked against IGoR. In a later analysis, hypergeometric tests were used to score TCR-TCR, TCR-HLA and TCR-CMV co-occurrence, with a repertoire-size bias correction applied to TCR pairs. A later analysis estimated false discovery rates by permuting HLA or CMV assignments 20 times. In a later analysis, co-occurring TCRs were grouped with DBSCAN, and TCRdist sequence similarity was added when clustering was performed within HLA-allele-positive subsets. For co-occurrence clustering, repertoires with fewer than 30,000 or more than 120,000 public chains were excluded, along with roughly five repertoires with anomalous nucleotide sharing. Held by TCRdb, this immuneACCESS table contains in-frame sequences only and omits some clones. Under half of the omission traces to an unresolved V gene where checked; the cause of the rest is unknown. The DNA gave D and trimming, while V, J and clone size come from that table. The sample table lists over 150,000 clones, over 80% of them with a count of one. The top ten constitute approximately 1.2% of the sample.

The chain couples TRBV4-1 to TRBJ2-7; TRBD2 could be the D gene, as 7 bases match. The receptor was derived from a boy aged 2 to 10 in good health and CMV-seronegative. The specimen sequenced was PBMCs. The DNA reads as follows: TGCGCCAGCAGCCAAGAAGGCCGGGGGGCATACTCCTACGAGCAGTACTTC. Its amino acids are CASSQEGRGAYSYEQYF.